The sequence of this T cell receptor (beta chain) was determined in a study of vaccination and CD4 T cells after COVID-19. The Oncomine TCR Beta short-read assay was applied to DNA of cultured CD4+ T cells. Using its own MiXCR run on the PCR reads, TCRdb lists one record per CDR3 protein. The sample shows about 14,000 distinct CDR3 sequences, around 40% of them seen only once. In this sample, this clonotype turned up a few times. Its antigen is as yet unknown. Treatment indicated: approximately 9-day PBMC culture with coronavirus spike peptide pools or control peptides (ViraFEST assay). Under the ViraFEST approach, antigen-specific T cells were expanded with peptide pools and TCRs subsequently sequenced. IL-2 at around 10 IU/ml and peptide pools at 8.5 to 10 ug/ml were added to PBMCs cultured at two million per well. General observations from the study: A relatively small number of convalescent patients were studied, and no early post-infection timepoints were included.

The CDR3 runs to 15 residues. The V end lost 4 bases, the J end lost 8 bases, and 15 bases lay between the germline ends. Germline V gene sequence: CDR1 LNHNV, CDR2 YYDKDF (reference sequence). Material: CD4+ T cells from blood, cultured in vitro. The TCR originated in a human donor who had recovered from COVID-19. This chain uses TRBV15 with TRBJ1-6, with no clear D. CDR3 DNA: TGTGCCACCAGCAAAGGTTACAGACGTGATTCACCCCTCCACTTT. Encoded protein: CATSKGYRRDSPLHF.